The next 27 T cell receptor beta chains were all read from a single sample in a study of Graves' ophthalmopathy and Graves' hyperthyroidism. For repertoire sequencing, the TCR beta CDR3 regions were amplified from RNA transcripts. Second-round multiplex PCR came after a first-round RT-PCR that employed HTBI primers. TCRdb reprocessed the multiplex PCR reads via MiXCR and lists one record per CDR3 protein. The sample lists roughly 610,000 distinct CDR3 sequences; 20% to 25% were seen once. The source material was peripheral blood. The receptors here all came from a woman aged 18-29 years with stable Graves' hyperthyroidism. Some clones in this sample may be carry-over from other donors' samples.

CDR3 region: CAIRGKAERNYGYTF. The CDR3 DNA follows: TGTGCCATCAGGGGGAAGGCGGAACGTAACTATGGCTACACCTTC. V and J are TRBV10-3 and TRBJ1-2; D call uncertain. Germline CDR1 and CDR2: ENHRY and SYGVKD. The CDR3 covers 15 residues. V was cut by 6 bases and J by 1 base, with 15 bases left in between.

In regard to this clonotype: At one end the junction does not follow the germline gene, possibly because of a read error. This chain links TRBV12-3 or TRBV12-4 with TRBJ1-6; no clear D gene. CDR3 length: 13 amino acids. CDR3 sequence reads: CASSLSGVSPRHF. CDR3 coding DNA: TGTGCCAGCAGTTTGTCTGGTGTTTCTCCCCGCCACTTT.

Many counts were recorded for this clonotype. J is TRBJ1-1 and V is TRBV12-3 or TRBV12-4; D unclear. Trimming pared 4 bases from V and 11 bases from J, leaving 11 bases between. The CDR3 contains 11 residues. CDR3 sequence (DNA): TGTGCCAGCAGTTCGTCAGGAGTTGCTTTCTTT. Its protein product is CASSSSGVAFF.

This clonotype showed up just a few times. The V and J genes are TRBV4-1 and TRBJ1-5; maybe TRBD1 (5 bases). The germline V gene has CDR1 MGHRA and CDR2 YSYEKL. Trimming took off 0 bases at V and 5 bases at J, with 11 bases between the two ends. This CDR3 region has 15 residues. The chain's CDR3 is CASSQDEGSDQPQHF. The CDR3 DNA reads as TGCGCCAGCAGCCAAGATGAGGGGAGCGATCAGCCCCAGCATTTT.

This clonotype was seen repeatedly, ten times or more. This sequence joins TRBV6-2 or TRBV6-3 and TRBJ1-2; D gene unclear. Germline V gene sequence: CDR1 MNHEY, CDR2 SVGEGT. This CDR3 spans 14 amino acids. V was clipped by 4 bases and J by 4 bases, with 13 bases between them. The chain's CDR3 is CASSFSEGSYGYTF. The CDR3 nucleotides read TGTGCCAGCAGTTTCTCAGAAGGATCCTATGGCTACACCTTC.

Remarks on this clonotype: The junction and the germline gene differ at one end; a read error may be behind it. This chain links TRBV27 with TRBJ2-2, with a weak D call TRBD2 (6 bases). Germline V CDR1 and CDR2: MNHEY, SMNVEV (reference sequence). There are 15 residues in the CDR3. The CDR3 loop is CAISSGGSNTGELFF. In DNA, the CDR3 is TGTGCCATCAGTTCCGGGGGTTCGAACACCGGGGAGCTGTTTTTT.

The rearrangement links TRBV28 to TRBJ2-7; D gene ambiguous. With 6 bases removed from V and 0 bases from J, the gap between germline ends came to 12 bases. Germline CDR1 is MDHEN and CDR2 is SYDVKM. The length of the CDR3 is 14 residues. The CDR3 DNA reads TGTGCCAGCAGCTTGCGCCACCACTCCTACGAGCAGTACTTC. Translating it yields CASSLRHHSYEQYF.

The CDR3 nucleotides are TGTGCCAGCACCCTCGGAGGGGGCAGGAACACCGGGGAGCTGTTTTTT. It specifies CASTLGGGRNTGELFF. The chain has TRBV27 and TRBJ2-2; possibly TRBD1 for D (7 bases). Trimming took 7 bases from V and 1 from J, leaving 16 bases between them. Germline CDR1 is MNHEY and CDR2 is SMNVEV (reference sequence). The length of the CDR3 is 16 residues.

This chain connects TRBV6-1 to TRBJ1-1; possible D gene TRBD1, 6 bases. Germline CDR1 reads MNHNS; CDR2 reads SASEGT. The V and J ends lost 6 bases and 11 bases respectively, with 19 bases between them. This CDR3 has 13 amino acids. This chain's CDR3 is CASSRVQGRVAFF. The DNA of the CDR3 is TGTGCCAGCAGCAGAGTCCAGGGGAGGGTGGCTTTCTTT.

Ten or more counts support this clonotype. The V call is TRBV6-1, the J call TRBJ1-6, with D perhaps TRBD1 (5 bases). CDR1 MNHNS and CDR2 SASEGT come from the germline V gene. The CDR3 covers 15 residues. The V end was cut by 7 bases, the J end by 0 bases, with 10 bases between. CDR3 sequence: CASTYGGSYNSPLHF. The CDR3 DNA is TGTGCCAGCACCTATGGGGGCTCCTATAATTCACCCCTCCACTTT.

The V gene is TRBV3-1, the J gene TRBJ2-5, with a tentative D call TRBD2 (6 bases). Trimming shortened V by 4 bases and J by 5 bases, and 26 bases separated the two germline ends. Germline loops: CDR1 LGHDT, CDR2 YNNKEL (reference sequence). The CDR3 covers 18 residues. CDR3 sequence: CASSPILERGRTGETQYF. The CDR3 coding sequence is TGTGCCAGCAGCCCTATACTGGAACGGGGGAGGACCGGCGAGACCCAGTACTTC.

This clonotype was counted only a few times. The chain combines TRBV6-1 with TRBJ2-7, with TRBD1 matching 10 bases. The germline CDR1 and CDR2 sequences are MNHNS and SASEGT. Trimming at V came to 6 bases and at J to 0 bases, leaving 5 bases not matched to a gene. There are 15 residues in the CDR3. CDR3 residues: CASRAGQGGSYEQYF. The CDR3 nucleotides read TGTGCCAGCAGAGCCGGACAGGGGGGCTCCTACGAGCAGTACTTC.

The chain links TRBV2 to TRBJ2-7, with a possible D match to TRBD1 (7 bases). The CDR3 totals 14 residues. In germline, CDR1 is SNHLY, CDR2 FYNNEI. V gave up 6 bases and J gave up 6 bases, with 18 bases separating them. CDR3 nucleotide sequence: TGTGCCAGCAGGACCGAGGGGGCGGGGACCGAGCAGTACTTC. It yields the protein CASRTEGAGTEQYF.

This clonotype occurred many times. The rearrangement uses TRBV29-1 and TRBJ1-1; 7 bases align to TRBD1. CDR1 is SQVTM, CDR2 ANQGSEA, per germline. Trimming took 2 bases from V and 10 from J; bases not matched to a gene: 4. The CDR3 totals 11 residues. The CDR3 loop reads CSVEKNRGAFF. CDR3 nucleotide sequence: TGCAGCGTTGAAAAGAACAGGGGAGCTTTCTTT.

In the case of this clonotype: This could be a read error, since a much larger clone is one nucleotide away. The CDR3 protein is CACSLGTGMNTEAFF. The CDR3 bases are TGTGCCTGCAGTTTAGGAACCGGGATGAACACTGAAGCTTTCTTT. The chain joins TRBV12-3 or TRBV12-4 to TRBJ1-1, with no clear D. This CDR3 is built from 15 residues.

Regarding this clonotype: This may stem from a read error, because a much larger clone lies one nucleotide away. The J gene is TRBJ2-7, the V gene TRBV6-5, with 7 nucleotides matching TRBD2. Losses at the gene ends were 4 bases for V and 2 bases for J; bases not matched to a gene: 5. Per germline, CDR1 MNHEY and CDR2 SVGAGI. The CDR3 is made up of 14 amino acids. The CDR3 DNA is TGTGCCAGCAGTTGGGACTACGGACCCTACGAGCAGTACTTC. It specifies CASSWDYGPYEQYF.

This clonotype was seen only a few times. J is TRBJ2-2 and V is TRBV7-3; TRBD1 matches 10 bases. The V gene's germline CDR1 is SGHTA and CDR2 FQGTGA. The CDR3 spans 17 residues. V gave up 3 bases and J gave up 4 bases; unmatched junction bases: 8. For the CDR3, the DNA is TGTGCCAGCAGCTTGTATATGACAGGGGGCAGCACCGGGGAGCTGTTTTTT. Translation: CASSLYMTGGSTGELFF.

In regard to this clonotype: Being one base from a much bigger clone, this may be a read error. No conserved phenylalanine or tryptophan is present at the end of the CDR3, so a read error is the likely explanation. This chain joins TRBV14 and TRBJ1-2; D is unclear. Trimming left V 0 bases short and J 4 bases short, with 6 bases between. Germline lookup yields CDR1 SGHDN and CDR2 FVKESK. The length of the CDR3 is 13 residues. As DNA, the CDR3 is TGTGCCAGCAGCCAAGATCGGACCTATGGCTACACCGTC. Residues: CASSQDRTYGYTV.

The V gene is TRBV28, the J gene TRBJ2-7; a weak D match, TRBD1 (6 bases). In germline, CDR1 is MDHEN, CDR2 SYDVKM. V shed 6 bases and J shed 4 bases, with 19 bases lying between them. This CDR3 is 15 amino acids long. The CDR3 protein is CASRPPQGLPYEQYF. The CDR3 nucleotides read TGTGCCAGCAGACCCCCCCAGGGGTTACCGTACGAGCAGTACTTC. Based on the CDR3 plus reference TRBV28 and TRBJ2-7, the full variable domain is DVKVTQSSRYLVKRTGEKVFLECVQDMDHENMFWYRQDPGLGLRLIYFSYDVKMKEKGDIPEGYSVSREKKERFSLILESASTNQTSMYLCASRPPQGLPYEQYFGPGTRLTVT.

This clonotype was found many times. This chain links TRBV30 with TRBJ2-2, with a possible D match to TRBD2 (5 bases). The V end lost 3 bases, the J end lost 5 bases, and 7 bases lay between the germline ends. Germline-derived CDR1 and CDR2 are GTSNPN and SVGIG (reference sequence). The CDR3 runs to 12 residues. The CDR3 spells CAWRRETGELFF. The CDR3, as DNA: TGTGCCTGGAGAAGGGAGACCGGGGAGCTGTTTTTT.

This clonotype was found many times. As DNA, the CDR3 is TGCGCCAGCAGCTCTGCCAACTACGAGCAGTACTTC. It codes for CASSSANYEQYF. The rearrangement links TRBV5-1 to TRBJ2-7, with D hard to call. The CDR3 length is 12 residues. Germline values: CDR1 SGHRS, CDR2 YFSETQ. V shed 3 bases and J shed 3 bases, with 7 bases lying between them. The full variable domain, completed using reference TRBV5-1 and TRBJ2-7, is KAGVTQTPRYLIKTRGQQVTLSCSPISGHRSVSWYQQTPGQGLQFLFEYFSETQRNKGNFPGRFSGRQFSNSRSEMNVSTLELGDSALYLCASSSANYEQYFGPGTRLTVT.

Only a few counts were recorded for this clonotype. The J gene is TRBJ2-7, the V gene TRBV28, with 10 bases identical to TRBD1. With V trimmed by 6 bases and J by 0 bases, 11 bases remained unmatched. Germline V gene sequence: CDR1 MDHEN, CDR2 SYDVKM. This CDR3 is built from 17 residues. The CDR3 nucleotides read TGTGCCAGCAGCCAGCCCGGACAGGGGGTGGCCTCCTACGAGCAGTACTTC. Amino acid sequence: CASSQPGQGVASYEQYF.

This clonotype was counted many times. V and J are TRBV19 and TRBJ1-1; 8 nucleotides line up with TRBD1. The V gene's germline CDR1 is LNHDA and CDR2 SQIVND (reference sequence). The length of the CDR3 is 14 residues. Losses at the gene ends were 9 bases for V and 1 base for J; bases not matched to a gene: 7. CDR3 DNA sequence: TGTGCCAGCAGCACCGGACAGGGGAACACTGAAGCTTTCTTT. Protein: CASSTGQGNTEAFF.

This clonotype was seen only once. The CDR3 here is CASSLASQDTQYF. The CDR3 DNA is TGTGCCAGCAGTTTAGCGTCCCAAGATACGCAGTATTTT. The rearrangement uses TRBV12-3 or TRBV12-4 and TRBJ2-3; D remains ambiguous. V lost 0 bases, J lost 5 bases, and 6 bases lay in between. The CDR3 totals 13 residues.

In its sample, this clonotype was seen many times. The V gene is TRBV5-1, the J gene TRBJ1-1, with 7 bases identical to TRBD1. The germline CDR1 and CDR2 sequences are SGHRS and YFSETQ. Trimming took 4 bases from V and 3 from J; bases not matched to a gene: 6. The CDR3 has 14 amino acids. The CDR3: CASSRQTGDTEAFF. The CDR3 DNA reads as TGCGCCAGCAGCCGCCAAACAGGGGACACTGAAGCTTTCTTT.

At least ten counts were recorded for this clonotype. The chain employs TRBV11-2 and TRBJ2-5; D is undetermined. CDR3 length equals 17 residues. V dropped 5 bases and J dropped 3 bases, with 22 bases sitting between them. Germline V gives CDR1 SGHAT, CDR2 FQNNGV. This chain's CDR3 is CASSPYPRVGFEETQYF. CDR3 sequence (DNA): TGTGCCAGCAGCCCGTACCCTAGGGTGGGATTTGAAGAGACCCAGTACTTC.

This clonotype was recorded at least ten times. The chain recombines TRBV6-1 with TRBJ2-2, with D perhaps assigned TRBD1 or TRBD2 (5 bases each). With 7 bases removed from V and 6 bases from J, the gap between germline ends came to 18 bases. The CDR3 runs 15 residues. Germline V gene lookup returns CDR1 MNHNS and CDR2 SASEGT. CDR3 in DNA: TGTGCCAGCACCTTGGTCCTTACGGGACCCGGGGAGCTGTTTTTT. Protein: CASTLVLTGPGELFF.